Shown below are 18 T cell receptor beta chains from a single sample sequenced in a study of blood T cells in healthy people across ages. A second PCR of 7 to 11 cycles used a sample-barcoded 5' primer and a J-beta primer mix. TCRdb fed the 5' RACE reads into MiXCR, producing one record per CDR3 protein. This sample has 800,000 to 950,000 distinct CDR3 sequences, with 25% to 35% found just once. These records were also assigned to another study, of T cells of mothers and their children.

The sequenced sample consisted of blood. The origin of the receptors is a woman aged 40 to 50 in good health.

The chain carries TRBV7-9 and TRBJ1-6; 7 bases line up with TRBD1. The CDR3 runs to 18 residues. The junction had 13 bases not matched to a gene; V was cut back by 4 bases and J by 4 bases. CDR1 is SEHNR and CDR2 is FQNEAQ in the germline V gene (reference sequence). The CDR3 here is CASSSIPGQTPYNSPLHF. DNA for the CDR3: TGTGCCAGCAGCTCAATTCCGGGACAGACGCCTTATAATTCACCCCTCCACTTT.

The gene calls are TRBV15 and TRBJ2-1, with 8 nucleotides matching TRBD2. V trimming: 5 bases; J trimming: 8 bases; junction bases outside the gene matches: 2. There are 12 residues in the CDR3. Germline loops: CDR1 LNHNV, CDR2 YYDKDF (reference sequence). CDR3 DNA: TGTGCCACCAGCGGGACTAGACATGAGCAGTTCTTC. Its protein product is CATSGTRHEQFF.

The table lists this clonotype with many counts. V is TRBV12-3 or TRBV12-4 and J is TRBJ2-1, with 9 bases lining up with TRBD2. The CDR3 has 16 amino acids. The junction had 8 bases not matched to a gene; V was cut back by 5 bases and J by 3 bases. The CDR3 nucleotides are TGTGCCAGCAGTACCTTAGCGGGAGTCCACTACAATGAGCAGTTCTTC. Encoded protein: CASSTLAGVHYNEQFF.

This clonotype was counted many times. The chain couples TRBV29-1 to TRBJ1-1; perhaps TRBD1 as D (6 bases). V gave up 4 bases and J gave up 5 bases, with 17 bases separating them. Germline loops: CDR1 SQVTM, CDR2 ANQGSEA. The CDR3 totals 14 residues. Here the CDR3 reads CSVGGRGIGTEAFF. The CDR3 bases are TGCAGCGTTGGGGGGCGGGGAATTGGGACTGAAGCTTTCTTT. The full variable domain, completed using reference TRBV29-1 and TRBJ1-1, is SAVISQKPSRDICQRGTSLTIQCQVDSQVTMMFWYRQQPGQSLTLIATANQGSEATYESGFVIDKFPISRPNLTFSTLTVSNMSPEDSSIYLCSVGGRGIGTEAFFGQGTRLTVV.

This clonotype was observed a few times. V usage is TRBV20-1 and J usage is TRBJ2-1; weak D call: TRBD2 (5 bases). The CDR3 has 12 amino acids. Per germline, CDR1 DFQATT and CDR2 SNEGSKA (reference sequence). CDR3 sequence: CRAVESYNEQFF. In nucleotides, the CDR3 is TGCAGAGCGGTAGAGAGTTACAATGAGCAGTTCTTC.

The sample holds many counts of this clonotype. The chain joins TRBV24-1 to TRBJ1-2; 10 bases line up with TRBD1. The CDR3 is 17 amino acids. Germline assignment: CDR1 KGHDR and CDR2 SFDVKD. V was pared by 5 bases and J by 4 bases, with 12 bases of the junction left unmatched. The CDR3 loop reads CATSGQDKGQGLYGYTF. CDR3 nucleotide sequence: TGTGCCACCAGTGGCCAAGACAAGGGACAGGGGCTCTATGGCTACACCTTC.

This clonotype was counted ten times or more. This rearrangement joins TRBV6-4 to TRBJ2-1; TRBD2 matches 9 bases. The germline V gene has CDR1 MRHNA and CDR2 SNTAGT. Germline trimming cut 4 bases from V and 4 bases from J; bases unmatched to any gene: 8. This CDR3 has 16 amino acids. CDR3 in DNA: TGTGCCAGCAGTGTAAAGGTAGCGGGGGTTTACAATGAGCAGTTCTTC. Its translation: CASSVKVAGVYNEQFF.

Ten or more counts support this clonotype. V and J are TRBV6-5 and TRBJ2-7; D unresolved. Per the germline V gene, CDR1 is MNHEY and CDR2 is SVGAGI. This CDR3 comprises 12 residues. Trimming shortened V by 6 bases and J by 3 bases, and 9 bases separated the two germline ends. CDR3 residues: CASSPRRYEQYF. DNA for the CDR3: TGTGCCAGCAGCCCCCGACGCTACGAGCAGTACTTC.

This clonotype was counted a single time. This may stem from a read error, because a much larger clone lies one nucleotide away. The V call is TRBV18, the J call TRBJ2-4, with D unclear. The better agreement between TRBJ2-7 and the DNA end casts doubt on the J call. CDR3 size: 13 residues. The germline gives CDR1 KGHSH, CDR2 LQKENI. The CDR3 DNA follows: TGTGCCAGCTCACCAGAACCATTGTACGAGCAGTACGTC. Amino acids: CASSPEPLYEQYV.

The V gene is TRBV5-1, the J gene TRBJ2-7; D gene uncertain. Trimming pared 3 bases from V and 5 bases from J, leaving 21 bases between. In germline, CDR1 is SGHRS, CDR2 YFSETQ. The CDR3 extends over 16 amino acids. In DNA form, the CDR3 reads TGCGCCAGCAGCTCCCTCTCTCTCACAGTCAACCACGAGCAGTACTTC. This codes for CASSSLSLTVNHEQYF.

This chain joins TRBV7-2 and TRBJ2-1; TRBD2 aligns across 8 bases. The CDR3 length is 17 residues. The trim removed 5 bases at V and 0 bases at J, leaving 9 bases unmatched. CDR1 is SGHTA and CDR2 is FQGNSA in the germline V gene. The DNA for the CDR3 is TGTGCCAGCAGCCCACGAGTGCGGGGGGACTCCTACAATGAGCAGTTCTTC. Its protein product is CASSPRVRGDSYNEQFF. The variable domain in full, completed from reference TRBV7-2 and TRBJ2-1, reads GAGVSQSPSNKVTEKGKDVELRCDPISGHTALYWYRQSLGQGLEFLIYFQGNSAPDKSGLPSDRFSAERTGGSVSTLTIQRTQQEDSAVYLCASSPRVRGDSYNEQFFGPGTRLTVL.

The sample holds many counts of this clonotype. V usage is TRBV7-2 and J usage is TRBJ2-3, with D unclear. The CDR3 is 15 amino acids. V gave up 3 bases and J gave up 3 bases, with 13 bases separating them. Germline loops: CDR1 SGHTA, CDR2 FQGNSA. Here the CDR3 reads CASSLVTVVTDTQYF. CDR3 DNA: TGTGCCAGCAGCTTGGTGACGGTGGTGACAGATACGCAGTATTTT. Supplemented by reference TRBV7-2 and TRBJ2-3, the full variable domain reads GAGVSQSPSNKVTEKGKDVELRCDPISGHTALYWYRQSLGQGLEFLIYFQGNSAPDKSGLPSDRFSAERTGGSVSTLTIQRTQQEDSAVYLCASSLVTVVTDTQYFGPGTRLTVL.

The chain recombines TRBV9 with TRBJ2-2; D gene ambiguous. The CDR3 has 15 amino acids. CDR1 SGDLS and CDR2 YYNGEE come from the germline V gene. V was cut by 4 bases and J by 1 base, with 11 bases left in between. The CDR3 DNA reads TGTGCCAGCAGCCCCCAACCAGGGAACACCGGGGAGCTGTTTTTT. Its translation: CASSPQPGNTGELFF.

Note on this clonotype: Given a much more abundant clone one base away, this may be a read error. The rearrangement links TRBV5-6 to TRBJ2-7, with D tentatively TRBD1 (7 bases). Per the germline V gene, CDR1 is SGHDT and CDR2 is YYEEEE. The ends were cut back, 2 bases at V and 5 bases at J, with 17 bases in the middle. The CDR3 loop spans 15 amino acids. As DNA, the CDR3 is TGTGCCAGCAGCTTTCCGCGGGGACAGCCCCACGAGCAGTACTTC. This encodes CASSFPRGQPHEQYF.

The chain has TRBV10-3 and TRBJ1-2, with TRBD1 as a possible D gene (5 bases). Trimming left V 6 bases short and J 3 bases short, with 11 bases between. Germline V CDR1 and CDR2: ENHRY, SYGVKD. This CDR3 is 13 amino acids long. The CDR3: CAIRRQLHYGYTF. The CDR3 DNA reads TGTGCCATCAGGAGACAGCTCCACTATGGCTACACCTTC.

In this sample, this clonotype turned up many times. The CDR3 sequence is CASSHGTSGADTQYF. As DNA, the CDR3 is TGCGCCAGCAGCCACGGGACTAGCGGGGCAGATACGCAGTATTTT. The chain has TRBV4-3 and TRBJ2-3; TRBD2 matches 13 bases. The CDR3 spans 15 residues. The V gene's germline CDR1 is LGHNA and CDR2 YSLEER. After removal of 3 bases from V and 4 bases from J, the junction contained 1 base not matched to a gene.

This clonotype was detected only a few times. V and J are TRBV29-1 and TRBJ2-1, with TRBD2 identical over 14 bases. The germline CDR1 and CDR2 sequences are SQVTM and ANQGSEA. The V gene end was trimmed by 7 bases and the J gene end by 13 bases; junction bases not matched to a gene: 15. This CDR3 region has 15 residues. CDR3 nucleotides: TGCAGCGCTGGGACTAGCGGGGGCCGCGGAGAGACCCAGTTCTTC. Translating gives CSAGTSGGRGETQFF.

The V and J genes are TRBV15 and TRBJ2-6; no definite D call. Germline V CDR1 and CDR2: LNHNV, YYDKDF (reference sequence). The CDR3 loop spans 16 amino acids. The ends were cut back, 8 bases at V and 0 bases at J, with 14 bases in the middle. The CDR3 reads CATALGPLSGANVLTF. CDR3 sequence (DNA): TGTGCCACCGCCTTAGGACCTCTCTCTGGGGCCAACGTCCTGACTTTC.